This TCR beta chain was captured in a study of spatial heterogeneity in lung cancer (dated by TCRdb to between 2017 and 2020). About the full investigation: Samples were obtained from around 72 patients with early-stage, untreated non-small cell lung cancer from the lung TRACERx cohort. Follow-up PBMC samples were sequenced whenever available, and the median time to follow-up was roughly two years after resection. Beta-chain transcripts were consistently detected in greater numbers than alpha-chain transcripts, which likely reflected higher beta-chain transcript abundance. In the raw uncorrected reads, each unique combination of TCR and UMI appeared on average more than ten times. In non-small cell lung cancer, the study quantitatively compared TCR alpha and beta repertoires across several tumor regions, matched nontumor lung, and blood. The study linked features of the TCR repertoire to counts of nonsynonymous mutations, which were determined by whole-exome sequencing of tumor tissue. At surgery, hundreds of tumor regions, 61 to 65 matched nontumor lung samples and 56 PBMC samples were TCR-sequenced for both alpha and beta chains. Overall study results and their limits: Only 13 to 15 patients were included in comparisons of baseline and follow-up blood repertoires. Ubiquitous expanded tumor TCRs were found in blood more often at tumor resection than at routine follow-up. Additional single-cell paired TCR alpha and beta sequencing was considered necessary to confirm, at a functional level, the hypothesis that regional TCRs recognize regional mutations.

Library construction relied on 5' RACE. Sequencing instrument: NextSeq 500. The TCR library protocol attached a unique molecular identifier to each TCR cDNA molecule to allow correction of PCR and sequencing errors. The study's processing was this. TCR identification, UMI-based error correction and CDR3 extraction were performed with Decombinator tools. TCRs above a frequency of 2 per 1,000, corresponding to the top 1% of the tumor frequency distribution, were defined as expanded. Renyi diversity was computed with the R vegan package after each repertoire had been subsampled 100 times to 5,000 TCRs. CDR3 similarity networks were built from amino acid triplet string-kernel similarity, with CDR3s being connected when pairwise similarity was above 0.82. TCRdb applied fastp at Q25 and MiXCR to the public reads, then kept only in-frame beta chains. Each record represents a unique CDR3 protein, reported with the most common genes and DNA among its rows. These V and J calls derive from TCRdb rather than the authors' analysis. Counted in this sample were tens of thousands of distinct CDR3 sequences; under 9% of them appeared once. The ten largest make up roughly a tenth of the sample.

This clonotype was recorded many times. The target of this receptor is not known. Base-call qualities are not available, and no considerably larger clone is one nucleotide away. This specimen's time point label, per the study, means: blood at routine non-recurrence follow-up after resection. TCR sequencing used whole RNA extracted from tumor and nontumor lung tissue, or from cryopreserved PBMC samples, without cell sorting. A patient was chosen for TCR sequencing only when enough RNA was available from at least two tumor regions. The sequences come from PBMCs, collected at follow-up. This receptor was obtained from a male donor with early-stage non-small cell lung cancer.

The DNA sequence follows: TGCAGCGTTGTGACACCCTATGGCTACACCTTC. The encoded protein is CSVVTPYGYTF. The chain is made from TRBV29-1 and TRBJ1-2, with the D gene not confidently named. V is shortened by 4 bases, J by 4 bases, and the region joining them spans 7 bases. CDR1 and CDR2 were assigned from the germline V gene as SQVTM and ANQGSEA. The CDR3 holds 11 amino acids from the cysteine to the phenylalanine. Just the 33-base CDR3 DNA is kept, in frame starting at base 1.